This TCR beta chain was found in a study of blood T cell repertoires in COVID-19. Looking at the study overall: Sample material is recorded as cDNA or gDNA derived from T cells, B-cell-depleted T cells, or PBMCs.

Enrolled through a virtual design, the participants were between about 18 and 100 years of age and came from approximately 25 US areas. CDR3 length: 16 residues. V lost 2 bases to trimming and J lost 0 bases, with 12 bases between them. Germline CDR1 and CDR2: SGHRS and YFSETQ. Sequencing was performed with immunoSEQ multiplex PCR; in TCRdb, only in-frame clones are kept and a portion is missing. The data hold around 230,000 clones, with 70% to 90% observed a single time. V is TRBV5-1 and J is TRBJ2-1; tentatively, D is TRBD2 (6 bases). Sequencing was done on a sample of PBMCs or T cells enriched from blood (not recorded which). This clonotype originated in a woman between 40 and 55 years old with acute COVID-19. The CDR3: CASSFSGEASYNEQFF. The CDR3 DNA sequence: TGCGCCAGCAGCTTCTCGGGGGAGGCCTCCTACAATGAGCAGTTCTTC.